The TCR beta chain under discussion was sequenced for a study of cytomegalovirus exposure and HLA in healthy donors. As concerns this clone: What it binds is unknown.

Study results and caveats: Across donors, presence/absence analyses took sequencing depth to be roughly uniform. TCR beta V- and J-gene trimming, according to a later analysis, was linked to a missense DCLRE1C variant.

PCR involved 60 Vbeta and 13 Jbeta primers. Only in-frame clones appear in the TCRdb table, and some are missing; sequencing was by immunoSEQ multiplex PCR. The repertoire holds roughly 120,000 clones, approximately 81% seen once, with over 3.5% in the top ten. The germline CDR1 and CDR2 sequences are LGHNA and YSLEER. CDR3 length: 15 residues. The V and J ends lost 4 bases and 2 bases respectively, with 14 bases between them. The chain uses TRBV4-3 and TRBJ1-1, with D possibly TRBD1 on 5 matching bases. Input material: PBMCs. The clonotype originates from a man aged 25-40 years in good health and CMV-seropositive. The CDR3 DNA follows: TGCGCCAGCAGCCCCTGGGGGAGGGGTAACACTGAAGCTTTCTTT. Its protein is CASSPWGRGNTEAFF.